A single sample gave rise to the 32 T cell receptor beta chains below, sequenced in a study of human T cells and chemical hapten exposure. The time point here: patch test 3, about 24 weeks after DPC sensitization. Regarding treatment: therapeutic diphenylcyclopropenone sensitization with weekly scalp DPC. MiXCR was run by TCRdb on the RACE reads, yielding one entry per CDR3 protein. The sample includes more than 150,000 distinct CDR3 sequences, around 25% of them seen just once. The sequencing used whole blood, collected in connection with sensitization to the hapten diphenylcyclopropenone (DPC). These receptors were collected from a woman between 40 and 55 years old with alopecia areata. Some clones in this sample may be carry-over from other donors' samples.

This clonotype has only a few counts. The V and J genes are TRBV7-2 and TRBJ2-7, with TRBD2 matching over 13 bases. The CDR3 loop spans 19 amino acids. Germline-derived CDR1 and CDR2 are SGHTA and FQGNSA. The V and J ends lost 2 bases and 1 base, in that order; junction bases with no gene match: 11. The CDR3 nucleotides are TGTGCCAGCAGCTTAACCGGGACTAGCGGGAAGGCGGGGTCCTACGAGCAGTACTTC. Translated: CASSLTGTSGKAGSYEQYF.

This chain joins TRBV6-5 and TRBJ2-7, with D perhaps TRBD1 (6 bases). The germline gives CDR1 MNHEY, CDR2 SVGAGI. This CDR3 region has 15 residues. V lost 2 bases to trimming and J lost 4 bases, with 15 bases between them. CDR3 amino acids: CASSYRPGQYYEQYF. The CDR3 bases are TGTGCCAGCAGTTACCGACCTGGACAGTATTACGAGCAGTACTTC.

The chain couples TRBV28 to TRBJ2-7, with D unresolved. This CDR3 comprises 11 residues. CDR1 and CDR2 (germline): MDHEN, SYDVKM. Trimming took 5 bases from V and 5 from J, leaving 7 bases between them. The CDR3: CASSRRNEQYF. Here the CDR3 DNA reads TGTGCCAGCAGTCGAAGGAACGAGCAGTACTTC.

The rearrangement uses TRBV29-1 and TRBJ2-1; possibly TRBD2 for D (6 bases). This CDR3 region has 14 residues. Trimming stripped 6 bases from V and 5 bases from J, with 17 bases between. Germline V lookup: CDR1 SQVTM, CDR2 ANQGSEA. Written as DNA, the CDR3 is TGCAGCGTAGGGCTGGGTTCGGGGGACAATGAGCAGTTCTTC. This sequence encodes CSVGLGSGDNEQFF.

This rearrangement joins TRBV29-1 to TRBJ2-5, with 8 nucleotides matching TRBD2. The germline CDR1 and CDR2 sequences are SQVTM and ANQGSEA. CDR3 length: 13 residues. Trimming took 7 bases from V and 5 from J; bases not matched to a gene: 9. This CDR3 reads CSAGGEGRETQYF. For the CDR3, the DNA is TGCAGCGCCGGGGGGGAGGGGCGGGAGACCCAGTACTTC.

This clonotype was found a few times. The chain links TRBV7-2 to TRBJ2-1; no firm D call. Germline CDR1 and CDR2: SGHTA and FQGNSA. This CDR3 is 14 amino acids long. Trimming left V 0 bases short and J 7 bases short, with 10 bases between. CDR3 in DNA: TGTGCCAGCAGCTTAGCCCCCCCCCGTAATGAGCAGTTCTTC. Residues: CASSLAPPRNEQFF.

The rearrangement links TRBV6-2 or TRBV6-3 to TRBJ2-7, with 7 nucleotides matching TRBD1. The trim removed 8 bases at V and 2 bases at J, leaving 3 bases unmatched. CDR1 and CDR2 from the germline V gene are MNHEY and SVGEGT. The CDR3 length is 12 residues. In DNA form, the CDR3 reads TGTGCCAGCCAGGGGGTGACCTACGAGCAGTACTTC. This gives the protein CASQGVTYEQYF.

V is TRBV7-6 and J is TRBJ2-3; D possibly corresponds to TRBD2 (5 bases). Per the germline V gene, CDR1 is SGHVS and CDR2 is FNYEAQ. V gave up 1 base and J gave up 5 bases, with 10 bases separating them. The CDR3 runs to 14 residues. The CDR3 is CASSLGGGRDTQYF. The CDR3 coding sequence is TGTGCCAGCAGCTTAGGGGGTGGGAGAGATACGCAGTATTTT.

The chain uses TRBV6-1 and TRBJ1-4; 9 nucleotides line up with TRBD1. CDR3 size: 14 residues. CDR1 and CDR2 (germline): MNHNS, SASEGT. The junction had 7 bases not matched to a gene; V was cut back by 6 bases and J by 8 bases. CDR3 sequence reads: CASSGTGLLEKLFF. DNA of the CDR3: TGTGCCAGCAGCGGGACAGGGTTATTAGAAAAACTGTTTTTT.

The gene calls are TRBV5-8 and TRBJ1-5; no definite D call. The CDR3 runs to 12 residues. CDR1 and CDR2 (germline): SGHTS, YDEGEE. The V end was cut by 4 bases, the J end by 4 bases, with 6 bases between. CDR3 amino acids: CASSPQNQPQHF. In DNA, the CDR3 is TGTGCCAGCAGCCCCCAAAATCAGCCCCAGCATTTT.

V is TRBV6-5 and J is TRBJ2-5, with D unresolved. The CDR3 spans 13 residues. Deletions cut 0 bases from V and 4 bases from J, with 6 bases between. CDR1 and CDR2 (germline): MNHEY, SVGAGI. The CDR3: CASSYSRVETQYF. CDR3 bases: TGTGCCAGCAGTTACTCCCGGGTAGAGACCCAGTACTTC.

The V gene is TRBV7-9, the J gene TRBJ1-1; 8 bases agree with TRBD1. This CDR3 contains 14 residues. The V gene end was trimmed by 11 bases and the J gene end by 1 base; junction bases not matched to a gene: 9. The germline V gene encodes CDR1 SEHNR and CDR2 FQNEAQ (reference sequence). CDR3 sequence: CASRKTGANTEAFF. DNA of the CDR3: TGTGCCTCAAGGAAGACAGGGGCGAACACTGAAGCTTTCTTT.

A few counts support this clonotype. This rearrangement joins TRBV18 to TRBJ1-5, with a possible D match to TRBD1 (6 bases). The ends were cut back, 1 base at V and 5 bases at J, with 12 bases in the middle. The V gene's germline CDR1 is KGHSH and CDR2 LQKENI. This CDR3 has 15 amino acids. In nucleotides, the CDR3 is TGTGCCAGCTCACCACTGCCAGAGGGGGATCAGCCCCAGCATTTT. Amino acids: CASSPLPEGDQPQHF.

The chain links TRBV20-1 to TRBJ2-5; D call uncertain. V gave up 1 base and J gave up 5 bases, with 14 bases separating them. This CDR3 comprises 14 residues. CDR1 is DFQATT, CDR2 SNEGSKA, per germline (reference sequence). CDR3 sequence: CSARVPQYPETQYF. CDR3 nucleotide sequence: TGCAGTGCTAGAGTTCCCCAGTATCCGGAGACCCAGTACTTC.

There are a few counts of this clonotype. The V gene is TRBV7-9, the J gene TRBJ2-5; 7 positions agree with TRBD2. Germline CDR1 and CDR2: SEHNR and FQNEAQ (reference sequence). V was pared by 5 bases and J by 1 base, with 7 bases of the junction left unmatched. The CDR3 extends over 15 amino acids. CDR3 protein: CASSAWSGIQETQYF. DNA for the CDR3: TGTGCCAGCAGCGCCTGGAGCGGGATCCAAGAGACCCAGTACTTC.

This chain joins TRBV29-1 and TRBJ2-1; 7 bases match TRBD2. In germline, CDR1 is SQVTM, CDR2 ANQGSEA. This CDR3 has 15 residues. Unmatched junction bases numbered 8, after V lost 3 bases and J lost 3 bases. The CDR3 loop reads CSVDIGGRGYNEQFF. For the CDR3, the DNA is TGCAGCGTTGATATCGGCGGGAGAGGCTACAATGAGCAGTTCTTC.

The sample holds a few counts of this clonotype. The CDR3 DNA follows: TGTGCCAGCTCACTCACGGAAGAGACCCAGTACTTC. As protein: CASSLTEETQYF. J is TRBJ2-5 and V is TRBV18; D ambiguous. Trimming stripped 4 bases from V and 3 bases from J, with 6 bases between. Per germline, CDR1 KGHSH and CDR2 LQKENI. The length of the CDR3 is 12 residues.

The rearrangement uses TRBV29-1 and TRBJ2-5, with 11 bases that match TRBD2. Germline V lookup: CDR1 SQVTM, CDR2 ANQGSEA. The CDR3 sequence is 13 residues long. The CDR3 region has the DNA TGCGCGTCGCCTAGCGGGAGGTTTGAGACCCAGTACTTC. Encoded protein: CASPSGRFETQYF.

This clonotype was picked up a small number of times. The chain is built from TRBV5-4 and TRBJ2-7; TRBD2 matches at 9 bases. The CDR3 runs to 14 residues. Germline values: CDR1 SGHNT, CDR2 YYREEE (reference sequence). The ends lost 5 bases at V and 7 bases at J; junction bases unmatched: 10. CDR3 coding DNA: TGTGCCAGCAGGAAAGCGGGAGGTCCCCTAGAGCAGTACTTC. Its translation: CASRKAGGPLEQYF.

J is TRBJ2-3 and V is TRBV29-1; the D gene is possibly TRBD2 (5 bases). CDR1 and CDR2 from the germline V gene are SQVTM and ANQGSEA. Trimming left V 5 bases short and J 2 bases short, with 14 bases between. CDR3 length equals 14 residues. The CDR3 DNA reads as TGCAGCGTTTCCCTCGGGGTCTCCACAGATACGCAGTATTTT. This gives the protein CSVSLGVSTDTQYF.

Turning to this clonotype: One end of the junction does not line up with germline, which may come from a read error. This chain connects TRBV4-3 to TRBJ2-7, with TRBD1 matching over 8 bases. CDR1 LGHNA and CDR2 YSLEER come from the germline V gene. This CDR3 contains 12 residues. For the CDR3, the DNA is TGCGCCAGCAGCCAGGAACAGGGGGACTTCTTGTTC. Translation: CASSQEQGDFLF.

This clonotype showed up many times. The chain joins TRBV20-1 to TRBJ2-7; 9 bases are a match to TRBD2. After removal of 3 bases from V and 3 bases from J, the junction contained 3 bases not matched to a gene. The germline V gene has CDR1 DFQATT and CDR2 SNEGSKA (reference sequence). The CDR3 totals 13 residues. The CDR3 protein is CSARGLADYEQYF. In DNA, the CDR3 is TGCAGTGCTAGGGGACTAGCTGACTACGAGCAGTACTTC.

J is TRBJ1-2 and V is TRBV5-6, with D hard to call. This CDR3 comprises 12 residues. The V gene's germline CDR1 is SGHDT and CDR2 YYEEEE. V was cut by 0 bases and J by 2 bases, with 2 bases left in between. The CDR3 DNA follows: TGTGCCAGCAGCTTGGCGAACTATGGCTACACCTTC. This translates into CASSLANYGYTF.

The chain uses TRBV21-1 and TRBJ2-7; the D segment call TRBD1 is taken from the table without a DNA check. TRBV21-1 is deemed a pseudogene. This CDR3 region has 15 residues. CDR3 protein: CASSKEGQGDLEQYF. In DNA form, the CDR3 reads TGTGCCAGCAGCAAAGAGGGACAGGGGGATCTCGAGCAGTACTTC.

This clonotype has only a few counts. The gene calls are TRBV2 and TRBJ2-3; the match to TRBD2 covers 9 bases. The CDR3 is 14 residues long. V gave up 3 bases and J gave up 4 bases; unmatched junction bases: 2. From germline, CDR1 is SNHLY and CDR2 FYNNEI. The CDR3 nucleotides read TGTGCCAGCAGTGAGATAGCGGGAGCAGATACGCAGTATTTT. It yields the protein CASSEIAGADTQYF. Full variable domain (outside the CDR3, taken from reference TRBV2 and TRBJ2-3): EPEVTQTPSHQVTQMGQEVILRCVPISNHLYFYWYRQILGQKVEFLVSFYNNEISEKSEIFDDQFSVERPDGSNFTLKIRSTKLEDSAMYFCASSEIAGADTQYFGPGTRLTVL.

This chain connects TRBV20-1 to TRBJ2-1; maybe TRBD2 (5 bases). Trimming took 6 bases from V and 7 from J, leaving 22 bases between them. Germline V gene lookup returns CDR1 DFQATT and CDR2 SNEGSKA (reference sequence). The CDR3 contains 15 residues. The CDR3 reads CSAPNSGKSRNEQFF. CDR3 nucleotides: TGCAGTGCCCCAAACTCGGGGAAATCTAGGAATGAGCAGTTCTTC.

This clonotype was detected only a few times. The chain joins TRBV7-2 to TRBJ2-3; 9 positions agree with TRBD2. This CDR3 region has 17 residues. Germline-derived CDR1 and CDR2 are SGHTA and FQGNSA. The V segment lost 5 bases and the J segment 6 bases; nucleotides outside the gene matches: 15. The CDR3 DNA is TGTGCCAGCAGCCTCGGAGCTAGCGGGACCTCGAGCGATACGCAGTATTTT. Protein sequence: CASSLGASGTSSDTQYF.

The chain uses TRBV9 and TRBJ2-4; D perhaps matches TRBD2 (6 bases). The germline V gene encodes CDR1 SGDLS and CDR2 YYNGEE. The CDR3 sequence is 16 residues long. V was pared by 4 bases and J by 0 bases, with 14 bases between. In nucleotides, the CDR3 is TGTGCCAGCAGCACCTTTAGCGGTCTAGCCAAAAACATTCAGTACTTC. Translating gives CASSTFSGLAKNIQYF. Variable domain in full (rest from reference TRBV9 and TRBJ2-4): DSGVTQTPKHLITATGQRVTLRCSPRSGDLSVYWYQQSLDQGLQFLIQYYNGEERAKGNILERFSAQQFPDLHSELNLSSLELGDSALYFCASSTFSGLAKNIQYFGAGTRLSVL.

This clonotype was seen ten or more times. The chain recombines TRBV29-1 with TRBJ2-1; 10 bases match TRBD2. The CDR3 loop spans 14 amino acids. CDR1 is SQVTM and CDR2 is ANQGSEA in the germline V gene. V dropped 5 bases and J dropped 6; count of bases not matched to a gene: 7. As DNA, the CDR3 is TGCAGCGTTCTGACTAGCGGGCGGGCCAATGAGCAGTTCTTC. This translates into CSVLTSGRANEQFF.

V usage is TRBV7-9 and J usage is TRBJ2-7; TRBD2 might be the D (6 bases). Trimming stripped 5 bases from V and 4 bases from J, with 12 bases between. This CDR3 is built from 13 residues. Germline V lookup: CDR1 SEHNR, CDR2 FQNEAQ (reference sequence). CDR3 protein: CASSPAGSYEQYF. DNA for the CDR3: TGTGCCAGCAGCCCGGCCGGGAGTTACGAGCAGTACTTC.

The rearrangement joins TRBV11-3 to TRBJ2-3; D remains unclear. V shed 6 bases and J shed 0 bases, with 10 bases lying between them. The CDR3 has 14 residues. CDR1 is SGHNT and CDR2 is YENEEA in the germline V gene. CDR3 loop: CASSPQSSTDTQYF. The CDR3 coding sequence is TGTGCCAGCAGTCCTCAATCTAGCACAGATACGCAGTATTTT.

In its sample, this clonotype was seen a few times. CDR3 sequence reads: CASSYYRGGKLFF. The DNA of the CDR3 is TGTGCCAGCAGTTACTACAGGGGTGGGAAACTGTTTTTT. The chain carries TRBV6-5 and TRBJ1-4; 7 nucleotides agree with TRBD1. Germline-derived CDR1 and CDR2 are MNHEY and SVGAGI. V was pared by 1 base and J by 11 bases, with 4 bases of the junction left unmatched. This CDR3 region has 13 residues.